This entry lists 18 T cell receptor beta chains sequenced from one sample in a study of regulatory T cells in long-lasting Graves disease. Indicated time point: newly diagnosed GD, antithyroid drugs for less than 3 months. Making the TCR library involved RNA that had been extracted from PBMCs. For TCR beta, libraries came from iRepertoire HTBI primers and Arm-PCR of CDR3 regions. TCRdb reanalysed the multiplex PCR reads using MiXCR and keeps one entry per CDR3 protein. The data hold about 380,000 distinct CDR3 sequences, with roughly 16% observed a single time. The sequencing here drew on peripheral blood mononuclear cells (PBMCs), taken at new diagnosis, from a patient treated with antithyroid drugs. The receptors were sampled from a female donor with Graves disease.

This clonotype has a count of ten or more. The chain has TRBV7-2 and TRBJ2-2; 10 nucleotides agree with TRBD1. The V gene's germline CDR1 is SGHTA and CDR2 FQGNSA. The CDR3 has 14 amino acids. Losses at the gene ends were 6 bases for V and 4 bases for J; bases not matched to a gene: 2. CDR3 in DNA: TGTGCCAGCAGTCGGACAGGGGGCACCGGGGAGCTGTTTTTT. Amino acids: CASSRTGGTGELFF.

This clonotype showed up many times. This chain uses TRBV11-2 with TRBJ2-1; TRBD2 is a possible D gene (5 bases). This CDR3 has 16 residues. V gave up 0 bases and J gave up 4 bases, with 13 bases separating them. Germline-derived CDR1 and CDR2 are SGHAT and FQNNGV. CDR3 residues: CASSLEYGIMYNEQFF. CDR3 DNA sequence: TGTGCCAGCAGCTTAGAATACGGGATCATGTACAATGAGCAGTTCTTC.

This clonotype was detected many times. The chain is built from TRBV13 and TRBJ1-1; D not certain. Trimming took 4 bases from V and 3 from J, leaving 3 bases between them. The CDR3 loop spans 11 amino acids. Germline lookup yields CDR1 PRHDT and CDR2 FYEKMQ (reference sequence). CDR3 sequence: CASSSHTEAFF. DNA for the CDR3: TGTGCCAGCAGCTCCCACACTGAAGCTTTCTTT.

This clonotype was recorded at least ten times. This chain joins TRBV5-1 and TRBJ2-1, with D uncertain. The end of the DNA is better explained by TRBJ2-5, so the J call may be wrong. Germline CDR1 and CDR2: SGHRS and YFSETQ. The CDR3 has 14 amino acids. CDR3 DNA: TGCGCCAGCAGCTTCTGGCGGAGTGAAGAGACCCAGTACTTC. This gives the protein CASSFWRSEETQYF.

This clonotype appeared a few times. The chain carries TRBV25-1 and TRBJ1-1; 7 bases are shared with TRBD1. The CDR3 consists of 14 residues. CDR1 is MGHDK and CDR2 is SYGVNS in the germline V gene. J lost 6 bases, V lost 3 bases, and 7 bases had no gene match. The CDR3 DNA is TGTGCCAGCAGTGAGGCAGGGGGAAATTCTGAAGCTTTCTTT. Its protein product is CASSEAGGNSEAFF.

This clonotype has at least ten counts. This chain links TRBV2 with TRBJ2-1; D gene uncertain. Per germline, CDR1 SNHLY and CDR2 FYNNEI. The CDR3 loop spans 13 amino acids. V lost 2 bases and J lost 10, with 12 bases in between. The CDR3 coding sequence is TGTGCCAGCAGTGAAAATTGGGAATGGGAGCAGTTCTTC. Translating it yields CASSENWEWEQFF.

This clonotype was recorded at least ten times. The CDR3 protein is CATSRVGRGRGYTF. In nucleotides, the CDR3 is TGTGCCACCAGCAGAGTGGGCAGGGGTAGAGGCTACACCTTC. This chain joins TRBV15 and TRBJ1-2, with a tentative D call TRBD1 (6 bases). CDR1 LNHNV and CDR2 YYDKDF come from the germline V gene (reference sequence). V lost 1 base to trimming and J lost 8 bases, with 14 bases between them. There are 14 residues in the CDR3.

This clonotype was detected many times. The V and J genes are TRBV20-1 and TRBJ2-3, with 8 bases aligning to TRBD2. From germline, CDR1 is DFQATT and CDR2 SNEGSKA (reference sequence). The CDR3 consists of 16 residues. With 0 bases clipped from V and 6 bases from J, the junction kept 11 bases outside the gene matches. CDR3 region: CSARDRKREPFDTQYF. CDR3 DNA sequence: TGCAGTGCTAGAGATCGGAAGCGGGAGCCGTTTGATACGCAGTATTTT.

This clonotype was detected ten times or more. The gene calls are TRBV6-2 or TRBV6-3 and TRBJ2-2, with 7 bases identical to TRBD1. With V trimmed by 5 bases and J by 3 bases, 6 bases remained unmatched. The germline V gene encodes CDR1 MNHEY and CDR2 SVGEGT. The CDR3 is made up of 15 amino acids. In DNA, the CDR3 is TGTGCCAGCAGTGTCAGGACAGGCTACACCGGGGAGCTGTTTTTT. It translates to CASSVRTGYTGELFF.

This clonotype appeared many times. The V gene is TRBV28, the J gene TRBJ2-3, with 9 bases fitting TRBD2. V lost 3 bases and J lost 4; bases outside the gene matches: 17. From germline, CDR1 is MDHEN and CDR2 SYDVKM. The CDR3 runs 19 residues. Here the CDR3 DNA reads TGTGCCAGCAGTTTCCTGGCAGGGCGCGGCGGGAGGGCTGCAGATACGCAGTATTTT. It specifies CASSFLAGRGGRAADTQYF.

The chain carries TRBV3-1 and TRBJ2-2; TRBD1 aligns across 7 bases. The CDR3 has 15 residues. Germline V CDR1 and CDR2: LGHDT, YNNKEL (reference sequence). V dropped 4 bases and J dropped 4; count of bases not matched to a gene: 6. Here the CDR3 reads CASSPGQVPTGELFF. The CDR3 DNA is TGTGCCAGCAGCCCAGGACAGGTCCCCACCGGGGAGCTGTTTTTT.

This clonotype was counted only a few times. The final CDR3 position lacks the conserved phenylalanine or tryptophan, pointing to a likely read error. This CDR3 reads CASSAPDRGRYEQYL. CDR3 DNA sequence: TGTGCCAGCAGCGCCCCCGACAGGGGTCGTTACGAGCAGTACCTC. V usage is TRBV9 and J usage is TRBJ2-7; 8 bases line up with TRBD1. The V segment lost 3 bases and the J segment 4 bases; nucleotides outside the gene matches: 9. Looked up from germline, CDR1 is SGDLS and CDR2 is YYNGEE. The CDR3 covers 15 residues.

The table lists this clonotype with many counts. This CDR3 is CASSEAPGQPQHF. In DNA form, the CDR3 reads TGTGCCAGCAGTGAAGCTCCGGGTCAGCCCCAGCATTTT. The genes are TRBV6-1 and TRBJ1-5; D uncertain. The V gene lost 0 bases and the J gene lost 6 bases, with 6 bases spanning the gap. CDR1 is MNHNS, CDR2 SASEGT, per germline. The CDR3 is 13 amino acids.

In its sample, this clonotype was seen many times. The V and J genes are TRBV2 and TRBJ2-1, with D perhaps matching TRBD1 (5 bases). V shed 8 bases and J shed 7 bases, with 9 bases lying between them. Germline lookup yields CDR1 SNHLY and CDR2 FYNNEI. The CDR3 runs to 11 residues. CDR3 nucleotides: TGTGCCAGCCTGACAGATAATGAGCAGTTCTTC. Translated: CASLTDNEQFF.

This clonotype appeared many times. The junction departs from the called germline gene at one end, perhaps through a read error. The chain recombines TRBV3-1 with TRBJ2-7, with a weak D call TRBD1 (6 bases). CDR1 and CDR2 (germline): LGHDT, YNNKEL (reference sequence). CDR3 length equals 14 residues. Here the CDR3 reads CASSPQRAGTKRHF. The CDR3 DNA reads as TGTGCCAGCAGCCCACAAAGGGCCGGGACAAAGCGCCACTTC.

This clonotype has at least ten counts. The chain joins TRBV6-5 to TRBJ2-4; 10 bases agree with TRBD2. The J segment lost 0 bases and the V segment lost 0 bases, leaving 5 bases of the junction unmatched. This CDR3 region has 18 residues. Germline CDR1 and CDR2: MNHEY and SVGAGI. The CDR3 is CASSYSGAGGIAKNIQYF. In DNA form, the CDR3 reads TGTGCCAGCAGTTACTCCGGAGCGGGGGGGATAGCCAAAAACATTCAGTACTTC.

V gene TRBV5-1 combines with J gene TRBJ2-1; D might be TRBD1 (5 bases). Germline CDR1 and CDR2: SGHRS and YFSETQ. The CDR3 loop spans 16 amino acids. V lost 4 bases and J lost 0, with 14 bases in between. CDR3 coding DNA: TGCGCCAGCAGCGGGCCGGACACGAGCTCCTACAATGAGCAGTTCTTC. Encoded protein: CASSGPDTSSYNEQFF.

This clonotype was picked up a small number of times. The J gene is TRBJ1-4, the V gene TRBV27; D is uncertain. The germline V and J ends were trimmed by 1 base and 3 bases, with 3 bases remaining between them. This CDR3 has 13 residues. Germline lookup yields CDR1 MNHEY and CDR2 SMNVEV (reference sequence). The CDR3 protein is CASSLLANEKLFF. CDR3 nucleotide sequence: TGTGCCAGCAGTTTATTGGCTAATGAAAAACTGTTTTTT. Variable domain in full (rest from reference TRBV27 and TRBJ1-4): EAQVTQNPRYLITVTGKKLTVTCSQNMNHEYMSWYRQDPGLGLRQIYYSMNVEVTDKGDVPEGYKVSRKEKRNFPLILESPSPNQTSLYFCASSLLANEKLFFGSGTQLSVL.